The 18 T cell receptor beta chains below come from one sample, sequenced in a study of Ad26.COV2.S vaccination and SARS-CoV-2 variants. Measured with immunoSEQ multiplex PCR; TCRdb has only the in-frame clones, and not every one. The sample yields roughly 460,000 clones, roughly nine tenths seen once. Treatment described: roughly 18 received Ad26.COV2.S at low or high dose, single or two shots; roughly five received placebo; per-sample allocation not given. Day 63 after the first injection of vaccine or placebo was the sampling time. The sequencing used peripheral blood, collected in a trial of Ad26.COV2.S vaccine versus placebo. The source of these receptors is a person aged 18-60 years who received the Ad26.COV2.S COVID-19 vaccine or a placebo.

A single count supports this clone. CDR3 in DNA: TGTGCCAGCAGCTTAGGCAGGGTGTGCTATGGCTACACCTTC. This sequence encodes CASSLGRVCYGYTF. The chain recombines TRBV7-4 with TRBJ1-2; D is possibly TRBD1 (5 bases). The V end lost 1 base, the J end lost 4 bases, and 10 bases lay between the germline ends. Per the germline V gene, CDR1 is SGHVT and CDR2 is SQSDAQ. This CDR3 is built from 14 residues.

Note on this clone: In the same sample, other DNA sequences code for this CDR3. This chain uses TRBV4-1 with TRBJ2-7, with TRBD2 matching over 15 bases. Germline V lookup: CDR1 MGHRA, CDR2 YSYEKL. V dropped 3 bases and J dropped 4; count of bases not matched to a gene: 1. The CDR3 totals 15 residues. In DNA form, the CDR3 reads TGCGCCAGCAGCCAGGGACTAGCGGGAGGTTACGAGCAGTACTTC. This gives the protein CASSQGLAGGYEQYF.

This chain joins TRBV7-3 and TRBJ2-5; D is perhaps TRBD2 (5 bases). The CDR3 runs 15 residues. CDR1 is SGHTA and CDR2 is FQGTGA in the germline V gene. V was clipped by 3 bases and J by 4 bases, with 15 bases between them. The CDR3 spells CASSLGSGLGETQYF. The CDR3, as DNA: TGTGCCAGCAGCTTGGGCAGCGGATTAGGAGAGACCCAGTACTTC.

J is TRBJ2-5 and V is TRBV9, with 7 bases identical to TRBD2. The CDR3 extends over 15 amino acids. The V segment lost 0 bases and the J segment 4 bases; nucleotides outside the gene matches: 6. Germline-derived CDR1 and CDR2 are SGDLS and YYNGEE. The CDR3 protein is CASSVVSGRVETQYF. DNA for the CDR3: TGTGCCAGCAGCGTAGTTTCGGGGAGGGTAGAGACCCAGTACTTC. The variable domain in full, completed from reference TRBV9 and TRBJ2-5, reads DSGVTQTPKHLITATGQRVTLRCSPRSGDLSVYWYQQSLDQGLQFLIQYYNGEERAKGNILERFSAQQFPDLHSELNLSSLELGDSALYFCASSVVSGRVETQYFGPGTRLLVL.

This chain connects TRBV30 to TRBJ1-6; D unclear. Germline V CDR1 and CDR2: GTSNPN, SVGIG (reference sequence). V gave up 0 bases and J gave up 9 bases, with 21 bases separating them. The CDR3 has 17 residues. The chain's CDR3 is CAWSVSGWAPRGSPLHF. CDR3 coding DNA: TGTGCCTGGAGTGTATCTGGGTGGGCCCCTCGGGGTTCACCCCTCCACTTT.

The chain couples TRBV11-3 to TRBJ2-7; possibly TRBD1 or TRBD2 for D (5 bases each). CDR1 and CDR2 (germline): SGHNT, YENEEA. The CDR3 is 13 amino acids. V was trimmed by 2 bases and J by 6 bases, leaving 11 bases between them. The DNA for the CDR3 is TGTGCCAGCAGCTTAAGCAGGGCGGGCGAGCAGTACTTC. Protein sequence: CASSLSRAGEQYF.

This clone came up once. V usage is TRBV7-9 and J usage is TRBJ2-1; D might be TRBD1 (5 bases). The CDR3 runs to 17 residues. The V gene lost 5 bases and the J gene lost 8 bases, with 25 bases spanning the gap. Germline V gene lookup returns CDR1 SEHNR and CDR2 FQNEAQ (reference sequence). The CDR3 nucleotides are TGTGCCAGCAGCCCCCTGGGCAGGGCCGCGCGAGAGGATGAGCAGTTCTTC. This translates into CASSPLGRAAREDEQFF.

V usage is TRBV28 and J usage is TRBJ2-5, with D possibly TRBD1 on 6 matching bases. The CDR3 contains 14 residues. Germline CDR1 and CDR2: MDHEN and SYDVKM. Deletions cut 9 bases from V and 5 bases from J, with 19 bases between. As DNA, the CDR3 is TGTGCCAGTTCTCTAGGGGGAATTCAGGAGACCCAGTACTTC. It is translated as CASSLGGIQETQYF.

This chain joins TRBV12-5 and TRBJ2-5; 9 positions agree with TRBD2. Germline V gene data show CDR1 as LGHNT and CDR2 as FRNRAP. This CDR3 spans 15 amino acids. The V and J ends lost 1 base and 2 bases, in that order; junction bases with no gene match: 2. The CDR3 sequence is CASGLGLAEQETQYF. Here the CDR3 DNA reads TGTGCTAGTGGTTTGGGACTAGCGGAACAAGAGACCCAGTACTTC. The variable domain in full, completed from reference TRBV12-5 and TRBJ2-5, reads DARVTQTPRHKVTEMGQEVTMRCQPILGHNTVFWYRQTMMQGLELLAYFRNRAPLDDSGMPKDRFSAEMPDATLATLKIQPSEPRDSAVYFCASGLGLAEQETQYFGPGTRLLVL.

This clone was detected only a few times. The V call is TRBV18, the J call TRBJ1-1; possible D gene TRBD1, 5 bases. Trimming cost V 0 bases and J 0 bases, with 14 bases left between them. The CDR3 sequence is 17 residues long. CDR1 and CDR2 from the germline V gene are KGHSH and LQKENI. CDR3 region: CASSPPEAGTMNTEAFF. The CDR3 nucleotides read TGTGCCAGCTCACCACCGGAGGCAGGGACGATGAACACTGAAGCTTTCTTT.

V is TRBV27 and J is TRBJ2-7; 8 bases align to TRBD2. Trimming took 3 bases from V and 1 from J; bases not matched to a gene: 11. Germline V gene sequence: CDR1 MNHEY, CDR2 SMNVEV (reference sequence). The CDR3 is 17 amino acids. Written as DNA, the CDR3 is TGTGCCAGCAGTTTGCGTCTTCCGGGGGGGCGTTCCTACGAGCAGTACTTC. This encodes CASSLRLPGGRSYEQYF.

The genes are TRBV5-1 and TRBJ1-2; maybe TRBD1 (5 bases). Looked up from germline, CDR1 is SGHRS and CDR2 is YFSETQ. With 0 bases removed from V and 4 bases from J, the gap between germline ends came to 10 bases. This CDR3 contains 14 residues. The CDR3 coding sequence is TGCGCCAGCAGCTTGGGGGGGACTACCTATGGCTACACCTTC. Protein product: CASSLGGTTYGYTF.

This clone was recorded only once. The chain employs TRBV4-1 and TRBJ2-2; D is ambiguous. Germline values: CDR1 MGHRA, CDR2 YSYEKL. Between the trimmed V and J ends, which lost 3 bases and 2 bases, there was a span of 7 bases. CDR3 size: 14 residues. CDR3 amino acids: CASSHLVNTGELFF. The DNA of the CDR3 is TGCGCCAGCAGCCACTTGGTTAACACCGGGGAGCTGTTTTTT.

This sequence joins TRBV2 and TRBJ1-1; perhaps TRBD1 as D (5 bases). Germline values: CDR1 SNHLY, CDR2 FYNNEI. CDR3 length: 13 amino acids. V shed 8 bases and J shed 1 base, with 11 bases lying between them. Written as DNA, the CDR3 is TGTGCCAGCCAGGACACTACGAACACTGAAGCTTTCTTT. Translated: CASQDTTNTEAFF.

V usage is TRBV21-1 and J usage is TRBJ2-3; whether TRBD1, the table's D call, matches the DNA was not checked. TRBV21-1 is labeled a pseudogene. The CDR3 is 14 amino acids. CDR3 residues: CASSTSTGTDTQYF. The CDR3 DNA sequence: TGTGCCAGCAGCACGTCGACAGGGACCGATACGCAGTATTTT.

This clone was recorded only once. This chain joins TRBV30 and TRBJ2-4; D is undetermined. The CDR3 has 14 residues. Germline CDR1 GTSNPN, CDR2 SVGIG (reference sequence). Trimming took 8 bases from V and 1 from J, leaving 15 bases between them. CDR3 sequence: CAGTTGLAKNIQYF. As DNA, the CDR3 is TGTGCCGGTACGACCGGCCTGGCCAAAAACATTCAGTACTTC.

The chain couples TRBV30 to TRBJ2-2; 8 bases match TRBD1. The CDR3 is made up of 13 amino acids. Germline lookup yields CDR1 GTSNPN and CDR2 SVGIG (reference sequence). CDR3 loop: CGLDRANTGELFF. The CDR3 bases are TGTGGGTTGGACAGGGCGAACACCGGGGAGCTGTTTTTT.

V usage is TRBV9 and J usage is TRBJ2-3; no clear D. Between the trimmed V and J ends, which lost 1 base and 2 bases, there was a span of 8 bases. The CDR3 extends over 14 amino acids. The germline V gene has CDR1 SGDLS and CDR2 YYNGEE. CDR3 residues: CASSVQDYTDTQYF. As DNA, the CDR3 is TGTGCCAGCAGCGTACAGGATTACACAGATACGCAGTATTTT.